What follows are 15 T cell receptor beta chains derived from one specimen sequenced in a study of T cell responses to AZD1222 COVID-19 vaccine. Generated by immunoSEQ multiplex PCR, the TCRdb table keeps only in-frame clones and is missing some. This table holds about 19,000 clones, roughly 81% found once. The sequencing here drew on peripheral blood, taken 28 days after the second AZD1222 dose. Receptor source: an adult who received the AZD1222 COVID-19 vaccine.

This clone was found a few times. This chain joins TRBV5-1 and TRBJ2-1; TRBD1 matches 10 bases. J was trimmed by 4 bases and V by 6 bases; bases with no gene match: 10. Germline values: CDR1 SGHRS, CDR2 YFSETQ. CDR3 length: 16 residues. DNA of the CDR3: TGCGCCAGCACCATTGAACCGGGACAGGGGTACAATGAGCAGTTCTTC. As protein: CASTIEPGQGYNEQFF.

The chain combines TRBV21-1 with TRBJ1-5; TRBD1, the D gene given by the table, was not confirmed from the DNA. TRBV21-1 is a listed pseudogene. This CDR3 is built from 16 residues. The CDR3 sequence is CASSTLQGASNQPQHF. In DNA, the CDR3 is TGTGCCAGCAGTACGTTACAGGGGGCCAGCAATCAGCCCCAGCATTTT.

This rearrangement joins TRBV2 to TRBJ2-1; D is unresolved. CDR3 size: 15 residues. CDR1 is SNHLY, CDR2 FYNNEI, per germline. Trimming removed 6 bases at V and 0 bases at J, with 12 bases between. CDR3 sequence: CASREQTSSYNEQFF. The CDR3 DNA sequence: TGTGCCAGCAGAGAACAAACCTCCTCCTACAATGAGCAGTTCTTC.

V is TRBV2 and J is TRBJ2-5; 8 bases are shared with TRBD1. Germline lookup yields CDR1 SNHLY and CDR2 FYNNEI. There are 15 residues in the CDR3. V lost 3 bases to trimming and J lost 6 bases; unmatched junction nucleotides: 9. CDR3 DNA: TGTGCCAGCAGTGAGGACAGGGTTGGAAGGAAGACCCAGTACTTC. As protein: CASSEDRVGRKTQYF.

J is TRBJ1-1 and V is TRBV29-1; D remains ambiguous. Deletions cut 5 bases from V and 1 base from J, with 8 bases between. This CDR3 comprises 12 residues. Per germline, CDR1 SQVTM and CDR2 ANQGSEA. The CDR3 DNA follows: TGCAGCGTTCGGACGGGGAACACTGAAGCTTTCTTT. Translating gives CSVRTGNTEAFF.

The V gene is TRBV13, the J gene TRBJ2-4; D possibly uses TRBD1 or TRBD2 (6 bases each). Germline values: CDR1 PRHDT, CDR2 FYEKMQ (reference sequence). This CDR3 region has 14 residues. V was pared by 2 bases and J by 8 bases, with 13 bases between. In DNA, the CDR3 is TGTGCCAGCAGCTTACGTCGGGGGCCGGACATTCAGTACTTC. Amino acid sequence: CASSLRRGPDIQYF.

The chain combines TRBV29-1 with TRBJ1-1, with a tentative D call TRBD1 (5 bases). Trimming stripped 6 bases from V and 2 bases from J, with 10 bases between. CDR3 length equals 12 residues. Germline loops: CDR1 SQVTM, CDR2 ANQGSEA. The CDR3 is CSVGGGNTEAFF. In DNA, the CDR3 is TGCAGCGTCGGGGGTGGCAACACTGAAGCTTTCTTT.

The count of this clone is one. The chain combines TRBV29-1 with TRBJ2-2, with D possibly matching TRBD2 (6 bases). The CDR3 has 14 amino acids. Trimming pared 6 bases from V and 1 base from J, leaving 12 bases between. Germline V gives CDR1 SQVTM, CDR2 ANQGSEA. The chain's CDR3 is CSVRLALNTGELFF. Written as DNA, the CDR3 is TGCAGCGTCCGGCTAGCGCTGAACACCGGGGAGCTGTTTTTT.

The J gene is TRBJ1-5, the V gene TRBV6-5; a weak D match, TRBD1 (6 bases). V lost 6 bases, J lost 7 bases, and 10 bases lay in between. The CDR3 has 12 residues. Germline-derived CDR1 and CDR2 are MNHEY and SVGAGI. The CDR3 sequence is CASRDSPQPQHF. CDR3 DNA sequence: TGTGCCAGCAGGGACAGTCCCCAGCCCCAGCATTTT.

V usage is TRBV5-1 and J usage is TRBJ1-1; possible D gene TRBD1, 6 bases. Trimming removed 4 bases from V and 0 bases from J, with 10 bases in between. The length of the CDR3 is 14 residues. CDR1 SGHRS and CDR2 YFSETQ come from the germline V gene. CDR3 DNA sequence: TGCGCCAGCAGCCTAAGGGGGTTGAACACTGAAGCTTTCTTT. Translating gives CASSLRGLNTEAFF.

This clone was observed a single time. The V and J genes are TRBV15 and TRBJ1-5; D might be TRBD1 (5 bases). The CDR3 contains 16 residues. Trimming left V 2 bases short and J 0 bases short, with 11 bases between. Per the germline V gene, CDR1 is LNHNV and CDR2 is YYDKDF (reference sequence). The CDR3 bases are TGTGCCACCAGCAGAAATCGACAGTATAGCAATCAGCCCCAGCATTTT. Amino acid sequence: CATSRNRQYSNQPQHF.

This clone was recorded a few times. The chain joins TRBV7-3 to TRBJ2-1; TRBD2 is a possible D gene (5 bases). CDR3 length equals 13 residues. Germline CDR1 reads SGHTA; CDR2 reads FQGTGA. The V end lost 1 base, the J end lost 9 bases, and 10 bases lay between the germline ends. CDR3 loop: CASSLNSGGEQFF. The CDR3 nucleotides read TGTGCCAGCAGCTTAAATTCTGGAGGTGAGCAGTTCTTC.

The chain is built from TRBV7-9 and TRBJ1-1; 8 bases line up with TRBD1. CDR1 SEHNR and CDR2 FQNEAQ come from the germline V gene (reference sequence). The CDR3 covers 14 residues. With V trimmed by 5 bases and J by 1 base, 3 bases remained unmatched. CDR3 sequence reads: CASSIGQGNTEAFF. In nucleotides, the CDR3 is TGTGCCAGCAGCATAGGACAGGGGAACACTGAAGCTTTCTTT.

There are a few counts of this clone. As DNA, the CDR3 is TGCGCCAGCAGCTTGGACAGGGGAAACACCATATATTTT. Amino acid sequence: CASSLDRGNTIYF. This chain joins TRBV5-1 and TRBJ1-3; D is perhaps TRBD1 (5 bases). CDR3 length equals 13 residues. The germline gives CDR1 SGHRS, CDR2 YFSETQ. V lost 0 bases to trimming and J lost 4 bases, with 5 bases between them.

This chain joins TRBV7-8 and TRBJ1-2, with D hard to call. The germline gives CDR1 SGHVS, CDR2 FQNEAQ. Trimming shortened V by 0 bases and J by 6 bases, and 8 bases separated the two germline ends. The CDR3 totals 13 residues. The CDR3 nucleotides are TGTGCCAGCAGCTTAGCAGGGTTCGATGGCTACACCTTC. Its translation: CASSLAGFDGYTF.